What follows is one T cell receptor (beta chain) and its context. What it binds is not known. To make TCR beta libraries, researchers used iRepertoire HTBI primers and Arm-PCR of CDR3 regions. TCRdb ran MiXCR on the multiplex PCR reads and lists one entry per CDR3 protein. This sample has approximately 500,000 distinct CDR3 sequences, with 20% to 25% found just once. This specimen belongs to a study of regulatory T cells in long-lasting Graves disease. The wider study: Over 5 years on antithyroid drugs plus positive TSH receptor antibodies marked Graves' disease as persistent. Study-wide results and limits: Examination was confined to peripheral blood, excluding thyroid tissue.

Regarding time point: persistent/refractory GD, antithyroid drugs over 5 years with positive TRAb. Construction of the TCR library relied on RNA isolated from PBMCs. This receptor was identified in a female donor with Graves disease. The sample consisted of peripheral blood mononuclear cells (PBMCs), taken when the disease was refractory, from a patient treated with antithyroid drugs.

CDR3 loop: CASRQQSPNNNEQFF. Written as DNA, the CDR3 is TGTGCCAGCAGACAACAGAGTCCCAACAACAATGAGCAGTTCTTC. This chain joins TRBV6-8 and TRBJ2-1; D is ambiguous. V was pared by 6 bases and J by 5 bases, with 17 bases between. CDR1 and CDR2 (germline): MNHGY, SAAAGT. The CDR3 length is 15 residues.